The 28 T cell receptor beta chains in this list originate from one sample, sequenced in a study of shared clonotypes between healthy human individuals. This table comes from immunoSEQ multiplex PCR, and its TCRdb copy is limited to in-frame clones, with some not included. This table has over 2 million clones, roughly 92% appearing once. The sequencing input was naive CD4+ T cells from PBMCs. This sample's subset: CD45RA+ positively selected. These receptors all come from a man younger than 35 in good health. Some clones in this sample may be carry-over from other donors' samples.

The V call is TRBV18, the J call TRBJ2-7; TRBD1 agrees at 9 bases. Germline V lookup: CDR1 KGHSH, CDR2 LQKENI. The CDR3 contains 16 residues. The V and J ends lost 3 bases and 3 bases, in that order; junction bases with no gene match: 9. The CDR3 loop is CASSPRQQGAGYEQYF. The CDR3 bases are TGTGCCAGCTCACCTAGGCAACAGGGGGCAGGCTACGAGCAGTACTTC.

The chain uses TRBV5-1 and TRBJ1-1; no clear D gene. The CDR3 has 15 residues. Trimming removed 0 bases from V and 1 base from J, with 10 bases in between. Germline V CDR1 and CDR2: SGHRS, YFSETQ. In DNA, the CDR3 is TGCGCCAGCAGCTTGGGCAGCCAGAGGAACACTGAAGCTTTCTTT. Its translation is CASSLGSQRNTEAFF.

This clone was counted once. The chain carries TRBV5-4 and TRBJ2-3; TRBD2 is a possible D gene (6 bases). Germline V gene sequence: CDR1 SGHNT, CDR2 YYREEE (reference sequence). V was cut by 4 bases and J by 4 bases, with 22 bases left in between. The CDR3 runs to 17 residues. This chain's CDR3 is CASSSRDFSKVPDTQYF. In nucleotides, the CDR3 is TGTGCCAGCAGCAGCCGGGACTTCAGTAAAGTTCCAGATACGCAGTATTTT.

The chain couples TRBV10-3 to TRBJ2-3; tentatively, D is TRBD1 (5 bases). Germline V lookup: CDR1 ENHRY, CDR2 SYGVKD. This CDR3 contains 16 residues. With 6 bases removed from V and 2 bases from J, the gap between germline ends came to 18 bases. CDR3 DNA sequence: TGTGCCATCAGCGATCGAAAGGGGAATTACACAGATACGCAGTATTTT. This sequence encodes CAISDRKGNYTDTQYF.

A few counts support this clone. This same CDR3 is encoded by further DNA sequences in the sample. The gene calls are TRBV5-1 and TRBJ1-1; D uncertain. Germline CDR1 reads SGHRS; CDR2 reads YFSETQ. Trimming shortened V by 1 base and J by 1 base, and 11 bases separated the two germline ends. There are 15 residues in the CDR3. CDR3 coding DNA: TGCGCCAGCAGCTTGAGGACGGGAGAGAACACTGAAGCTTTCTTT. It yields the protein CASSLRTGENTEAFF.

In nucleotides, the CDR3 is TGTGCCAGCTCGTCAATCCGGGGGGCTAGGGAGACCCAGTACTTC. Translating it yields CASSSIRGARETQYF. The chain recombines TRBV18 with TRBJ2-5, with D tentatively TRBD2 (7 bases). Trimming cost V 6 bases and J 5 bases, with 19 bases left between them. The CDR3 is 15 amino acids. Germline CDR1 reads KGHSH; CDR2 reads LQKENI.

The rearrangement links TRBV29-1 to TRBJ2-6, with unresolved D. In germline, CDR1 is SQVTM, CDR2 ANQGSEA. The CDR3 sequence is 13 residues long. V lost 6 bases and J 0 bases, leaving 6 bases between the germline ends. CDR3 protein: CSVTPSGANVLTF. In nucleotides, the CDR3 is TGCAGCGTCACCCCCTCTGGGGCCAACGTCCTGACTTTC. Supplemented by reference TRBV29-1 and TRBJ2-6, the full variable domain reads SAVISQKPSRDICQRGTSLTIQCQVDSQVTMMFWYRQQPGQSLTLIATANQGSEATYESGFVIDKFPISRPNLTFSTLTVSNMSPEDSSIYLCSVTPSGANVLTFGAGSRLTVL.

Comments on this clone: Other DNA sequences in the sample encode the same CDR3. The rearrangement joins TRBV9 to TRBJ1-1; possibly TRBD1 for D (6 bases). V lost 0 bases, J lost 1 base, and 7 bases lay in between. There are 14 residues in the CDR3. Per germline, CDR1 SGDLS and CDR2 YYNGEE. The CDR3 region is CASSVAGQNTEAFF. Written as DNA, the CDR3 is TGTGCCAGCAGCGTAGCGGGACAGAACACTGAAGCTTTCTTT.

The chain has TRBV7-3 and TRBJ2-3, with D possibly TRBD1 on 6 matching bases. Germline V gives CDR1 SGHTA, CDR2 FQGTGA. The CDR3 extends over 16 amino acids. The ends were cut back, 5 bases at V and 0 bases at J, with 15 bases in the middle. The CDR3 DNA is TGTGCCAGCAGCAACGGACAGACTCCTAGCACAGATACGCAGTATTTT. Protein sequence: CASSNGQTPSTDTQYF.

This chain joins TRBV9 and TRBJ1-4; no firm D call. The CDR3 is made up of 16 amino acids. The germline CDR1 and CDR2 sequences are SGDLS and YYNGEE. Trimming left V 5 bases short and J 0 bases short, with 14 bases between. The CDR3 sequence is CASSGVREATNEKLFF. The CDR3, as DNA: TGTGCCAGCAGTGGGGTTAGAGAAGCAACTAATGAAAAACTGTTTTTT.

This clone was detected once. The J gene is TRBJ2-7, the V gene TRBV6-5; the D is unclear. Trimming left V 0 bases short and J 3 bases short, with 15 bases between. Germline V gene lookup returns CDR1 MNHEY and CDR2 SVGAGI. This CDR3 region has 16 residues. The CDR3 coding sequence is TGTGCCAGCAGTTACTCCCGATCTCAGGATCTCTACGAGCAGTACTTC. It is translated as CASSYSRSQDLYEQYF.

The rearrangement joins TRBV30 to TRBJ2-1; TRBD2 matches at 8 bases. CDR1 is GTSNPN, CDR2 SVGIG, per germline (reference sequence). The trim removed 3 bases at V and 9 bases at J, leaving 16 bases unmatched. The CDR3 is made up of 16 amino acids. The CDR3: CAWSPGPGRASVEQFF. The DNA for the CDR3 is TGTGCCTGGAGCCCGGGGCCCGGGAGGGCCTCGGTTGAGCAGTTCTTC.

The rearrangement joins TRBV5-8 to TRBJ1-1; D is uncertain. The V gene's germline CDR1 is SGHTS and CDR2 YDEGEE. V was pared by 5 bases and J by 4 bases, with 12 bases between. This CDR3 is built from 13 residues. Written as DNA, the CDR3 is TGTGCCAGCAGTTTGAGGAGGAGCACTGAAGCTTTCTTT. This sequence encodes CASSLRRSTEAFF.

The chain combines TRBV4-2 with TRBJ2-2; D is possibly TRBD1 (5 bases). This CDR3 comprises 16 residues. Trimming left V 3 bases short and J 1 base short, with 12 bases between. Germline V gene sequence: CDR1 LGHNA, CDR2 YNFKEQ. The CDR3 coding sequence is TGTGCCAGCAGCCAGTTTCCAGGGCAGAACACCGGGGAGCTGTTTTTT. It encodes CASSQFPGQNTGELFF.

CDR3 DNA sequence: TGCGCCAGCAGCTTGCAAGAGGGCATTACTAGTCGCGCTTTCTTT. Protein product: CASSLQEGITSRAFF. The chain uses TRBV5-1 and TRBJ1-1; D call uncertain. This CDR3 has 15 residues. Trimming shortened V by 1 base and J by 11 bases, and 21 bases separated the two germline ends. Germline CDR1 is SGHRS and CDR2 is YFSETQ.

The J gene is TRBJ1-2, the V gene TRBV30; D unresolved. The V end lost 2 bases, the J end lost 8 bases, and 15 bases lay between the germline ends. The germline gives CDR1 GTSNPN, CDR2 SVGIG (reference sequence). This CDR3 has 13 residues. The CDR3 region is CAWSKSSEGGYTF. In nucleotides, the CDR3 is TGTGCCTGGAGTAAAAGCTCGGAGGGCGGCTACACCTTC.

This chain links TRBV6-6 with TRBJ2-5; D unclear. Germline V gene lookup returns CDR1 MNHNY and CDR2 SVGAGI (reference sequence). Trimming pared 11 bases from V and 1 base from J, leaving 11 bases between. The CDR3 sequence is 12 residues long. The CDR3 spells CAAGVGQETQYF. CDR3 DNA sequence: TGTGCCGCCGGAGTCGGCCAAGAGACCCAGTACTTC.

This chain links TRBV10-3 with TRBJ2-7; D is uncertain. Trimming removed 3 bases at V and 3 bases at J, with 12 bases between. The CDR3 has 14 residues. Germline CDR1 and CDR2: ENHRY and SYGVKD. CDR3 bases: TGTGCCATCAGTGATGGAGACACACTCTACGAGCAGTACTTC. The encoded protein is CAISDGDTLYEQYF.

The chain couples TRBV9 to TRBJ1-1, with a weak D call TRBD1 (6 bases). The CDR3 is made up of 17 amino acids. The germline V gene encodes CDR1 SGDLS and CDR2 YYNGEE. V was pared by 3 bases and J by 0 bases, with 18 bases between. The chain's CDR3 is CASSARPGQTLNTEAFF. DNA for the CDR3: TGTGCCAGCAGCGCCCGTCCGGGACAAACTTTGAACACTGAAGCTTTCTTT.

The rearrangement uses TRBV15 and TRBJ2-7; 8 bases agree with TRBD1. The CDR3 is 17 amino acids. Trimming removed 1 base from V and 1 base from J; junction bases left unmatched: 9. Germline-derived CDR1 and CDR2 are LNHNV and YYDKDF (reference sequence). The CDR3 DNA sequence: TGTGCCACCAGCAGAGGGGCAGGGGGCCTTAAGTCCTACGAGCAGTACTTC. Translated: CATSRGAGGLKSYEQYF.

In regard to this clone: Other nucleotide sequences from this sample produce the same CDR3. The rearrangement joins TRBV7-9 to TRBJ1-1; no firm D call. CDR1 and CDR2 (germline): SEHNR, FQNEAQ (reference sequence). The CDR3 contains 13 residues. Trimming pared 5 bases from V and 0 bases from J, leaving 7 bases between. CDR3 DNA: TGTGCCAGCAGCCTCTACATGAACACTGAAGCTTTCTTT. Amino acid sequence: CASSLYMNTEAFF.

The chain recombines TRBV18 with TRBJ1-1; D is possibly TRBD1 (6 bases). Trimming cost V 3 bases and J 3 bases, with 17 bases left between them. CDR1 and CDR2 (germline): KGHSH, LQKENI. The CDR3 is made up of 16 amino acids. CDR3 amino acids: CASSPGGAKRYTEAFF. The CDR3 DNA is TGTGCCAGCTCACCTGGGGGGGCGAAGAGGTACACTGAAGCTTTCTTT. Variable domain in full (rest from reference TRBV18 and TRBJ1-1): NAGVMQNPRHLVRRRGQEARLRCSPMKGHSHVYWYRQLPEEGLKFMVYLQKENIIDESGMPKERFSAEFPKEGPSILRIQQVVRGDSAAYFCASSPGGAKRYTEAFFGQGTRLTVV.

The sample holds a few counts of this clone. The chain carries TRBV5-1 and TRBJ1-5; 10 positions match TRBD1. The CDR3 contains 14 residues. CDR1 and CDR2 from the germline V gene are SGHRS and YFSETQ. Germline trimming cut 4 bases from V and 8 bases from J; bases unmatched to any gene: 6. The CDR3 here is CASSPGTGEEPQHF. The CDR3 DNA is TGCGCCAGCAGCCCTGGGACAGGGGAAGAGCCCCAGCATTTT.

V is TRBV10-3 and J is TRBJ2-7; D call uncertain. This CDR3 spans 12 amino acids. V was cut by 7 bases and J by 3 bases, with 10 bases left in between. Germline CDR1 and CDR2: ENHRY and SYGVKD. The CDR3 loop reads CAIIGRFYEQYF. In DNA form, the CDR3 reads TGTGCCATCATCGGTCGTTTCTACGAGCAGTACTTC.

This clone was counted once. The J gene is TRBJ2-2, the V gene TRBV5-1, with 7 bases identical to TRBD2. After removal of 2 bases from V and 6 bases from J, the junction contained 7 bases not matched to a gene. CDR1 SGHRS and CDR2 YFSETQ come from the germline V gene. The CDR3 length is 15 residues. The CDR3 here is CASSLGLVGAGELFF. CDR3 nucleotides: TGCGCCAGCAGCTTAGGACTAGTCGGGGCCGGGGAGCTGTTTTTT.

In DNA, the CDR3 is TGTGCCAGCAGTTCCAGAGCGACAGGGGTGGAGACCCAGTACTTC. This gives the protein CASSSRATGVETQYF. V usage is TRBV28 and J usage is TRBJ2-5; 8 nucleotides line up with TRBD1. Germline V gives CDR1 MDHEN, CDR2 SYDVKM. The CDR3 extends over 15 amino acids. The V gene end was trimmed by 4 bases and the J gene end by 5 bases; junction bases not matched to a gene: 9.

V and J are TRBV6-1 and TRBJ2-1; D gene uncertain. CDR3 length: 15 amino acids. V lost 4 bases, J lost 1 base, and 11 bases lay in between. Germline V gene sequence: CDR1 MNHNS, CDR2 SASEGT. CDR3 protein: CASSGMGVSYNEQFF. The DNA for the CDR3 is TGTGCCAGCAGTGGAATGGGCGTATCCTACAATGAGCAGTTCTTC.

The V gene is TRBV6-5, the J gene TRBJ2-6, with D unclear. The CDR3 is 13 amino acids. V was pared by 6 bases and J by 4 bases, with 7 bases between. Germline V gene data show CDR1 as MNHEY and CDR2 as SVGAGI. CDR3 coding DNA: TGTGCCAGCAGCCAAGCCGGGGCCAACGTCCTGACTTTC. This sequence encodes CASSQAGANVLTF.